Presented here are 5 T cell receptor beta chains from one specimen sequenced in a study of siplizumab effects on memory and regulatory T cells. Produced via immunoSEQ multiplex PCR; TCRdb's table is partial and in-frame only. The table shows tens of thousands of clones, with around 92% occurring only once. The specimen was naive CD4+ T cells sorted from blood. The receptor source for this set is a human donor in good health.

The chain couples TRBV18 to TRBJ2-5; possibly TRBD1 for D (5 bases). The CDR3 consists of 15 residues. Per germline, CDR1 KGHSH and CDR2 LQKENI. V lost 3 bases to trimming and J lost 4 bases, with 15 bases between them. The CDR3 bases are TGTGCCAGCTCACCTGTGGGCAGGGATGGAGAGACCCAGTACTTC. Encoded protein: CASSPVGRDGETQYF. The full variable domain, its missing parts supplied by reference TRBV18 and TRBJ2-5, is NAGVMQNPRHLVRRRGQEARLRCSPMKGHSHVYWYRQLPEEGLKFMVYLQKENIIDESGMPKERFSAEFPKEGPSILRIQQVVRGDSAAYFCASSPVGRDGETQYFGPGTRLLVL.

This chain connects TRBV7-9 to TRBJ1-2, with TRBD1 matching 9 bases. J gave up 4 bases and V 1 base, and 10 bases lay outside the gene matches. The CDR3 has 17 amino acids. Per germline, CDR1 SEHNR and CDR2 FQNEAQ (reference sequence). In DNA, the CDR3 is TGTGCCAGCAGCTTAGGAACTCCGGGACAGGGAGCCTATGGCTACACCTTC. Translation: CASSLGTPGQGAYGYTF.

CDR3 protein: CASSSYSDTQYF. The CDR3, as DNA: TGTGCCAGCAGCTCCTACTCAGATACGCAGTATTTT. This chain connects TRBV7-3 to TRBJ2-3; D not resolved. Per germline, CDR1 SGHTA and CDR2 FQGTGA. The V gene lost 4 bases and the J gene lost 4 bases, with 6 bases spanning the gap. The CDR3 extends over 12 amino acids.

This clone was observed once. The CDR3 loop reads CASSLILGAYNEQFF. CDR3 in DNA: TGTGCCAGCAGCTTAATACTTGGAGCCTACAATGAGCAGTTCTTC. The V and J genes are TRBV7-6 and TRBJ2-1; D gene uncertain. The CDR3 runs 15 residues. Looked up from germline, CDR1 is SGHVS and CDR2 is FNYEAQ. V dropped 2 bases and J dropped 2 bases, with 10 bases sitting between them.

The gene calls are TRBV13 and TRBJ2-5; TRBD2 matches 8 bases. The CDR3 covers 15 residues. Germline CDR1 PRHDT, CDR2 FYEKMQ (reference sequence). V was pared by 5 bases and J by 4 bases, with 9 bases of the junction left unmatched. This CDR3 reads CASSLREGLRETQYF. Written as DNA, the CDR3 is TGTGCCAGCAGCCTTCGGGAGGGGCTACGAGAGACCCAGTACTTC. The entire variable domain, with the rest obtained from reference TRBV13 and TRBJ2-5, is as follows: AAGVIQSPRHLIKEKRETATLKCYPIPRHDTVYWYQQGPGQDPQFLISFYEKMQSDKGSIPDRFSAQQFSDYHSELNMSSLELGDSALYFCASSLREGLRETQYFGPGTRLLVL.